One and the same sample provided the 27 T cell receptor beta chains below, sequenced in a study of T cell responses to AZD1222 COVID-19 vaccine. Repertoires were generated with immunoSEQ multiplex PCR, while TCRdb's copy carries only in-frame clones and drops some. The sample contains around 180,000 clones, 90% to 95% of which appear only once. Sample: peripheral blood, taken 28 days after the second AZD1222 dose. These receptors were taken from an adult who received the AZD1222 COVID-19 vaccine.

The chain couples TRBV5-4 to TRBJ1-1, with TRBD1 matching 8 bases. The junction had 7 bases not matched to a gene; V was cut back by 4 bases and J by 5 bases. CDR1 and CDR2 from the germline V gene are SGHNT and YYREEE (reference sequence). CDR3 length: 14 residues. CDR3 residues: CASSTGGVGTEAFF. CDR3 coding DNA: TGTGCCAGCAGCACAGGGGGAGTAGGGACTGAAGCTTTCTTT. The full variable domain, rest sourced from reference TRBV5-4 and TRBJ1-1, is ETGVTQSPTHLIKTRGQQVTLRCSSQSGHNTVSWYQQALGQGPQFIFQYYREEENGRGNFPPRFSGLQFPNYSSELNVNALELDDSALYLCASSTGGVGTEAFFGQGTRLTVV.

This clone has a single count. The CDR3 region has the DNA TGTGCCAGAAGCTTGGCCGGGACAGGGATGAGCAAACTGTTTTTT. Translation: CARSLAGTGMSKLFF. This chain links TRBV7-5 with TRBJ1-4; the tabulated D call, TRBD1, remains unverified against the DNA. TRBV7-5 has pseudogene status. The CDR3 consists of 15 residues.

This chain connects TRBV28 to TRBJ2-7; 12 nucleotides align to TRBD1. The ends lost 4 bases at V and 1 base at J; junction bases unmatched: 5. There are 16 residues in the CDR3. Germline V CDR1 and CDR2: MDHEN, SYDVKM. The CDR3 spells CASSSPGQGASYEQYF. The CDR3, as DNA: TGTGCCAGCAGTTCCCCGGGACAGGGGGCTTCCTACGAGCAGTACTTC.

The genes are TRBV7-6 and TRBJ2-7, with 9 bases matching TRBD2. This CDR3 contains 15 residues. CDR1 is SGHVS and CDR2 is FNYEAQ in the germline V gene. J gave up 2 bases and V 5 bases, and 7 bases lay outside the gene matches. Here the CDR3 reads CASSDNSGSAYEQYF. CDR3 nucleotides: TGTGCCAGCAGCGACAATAGCGGGAGTGCCTACGAGCAGTACTTC.

The CDR3 loop reads CASSLQTENGYNEQFF. CDR3 sequence (DNA): TGTGCCAGCAGTCTACAAACAGAGAATGGCTACAATGAGCAGTTCTTC. The chain uses TRBV27 and TRBJ2-1; no clear D. Germline CDR1 is MNHEY and CDR2 is SMNVEV (reference sequence). The CDR3 length is 16 residues. V shed 5 bases and J shed 3 bases, with 17 bases lying between them.

This sequence joins TRBV7-2 and TRBJ1-1; no clear D. Germline V gene sequence: CDR1 SGHTA, CDR2 FQGNSA. The CDR3 runs to 17 residues. Trimming stripped 5 bases from V and 3 bases from J, with 22 bases between. Here the CDR3 DNA reads TGTGCCAGCAGCATAATTAACAGAGTTAGGAGTGACACTGAAGCTTTCTTT. Encoded protein: CASSIINRVRSDTEAFF. Combining the CDR3 with reference TRBV7-2 and TRBJ1-1 gives the whole variable domain GAGVSQSPSNKVTEKGKDVELRCDPISGHTALYWYRQSLGQGLEFLIYFQGNSAPDKSGLPSDRFSAERTGGSVSTLTIQRTQQEDSAVYLCASSIINRVRSDTEAFFGQGTRLTVV.

The V call is TRBV18, the J call TRBJ2-1; D is undetermined. CDR3 length equals 14 residues. V was pared by 0 bases and J by 11 bases, with 14 bases between. Germline CDR1 reads KGHSH; CDR2 reads LQKENI. CDR3 nucleotides: TGTGCCAGCTCACCACCGGTGCGAGAGACCCAGCAGTTCTTC. This gives the protein CASSPPVRETQQFF.

This chain connects TRBV6-2 or TRBV6-3 to TRBJ1-5; D is possibly TRBD1 (6 bases). CDR1 and CDR2 from the germline V gene are MNHEY and SVGEGT. The length of the CDR3 is 13 residues. V lost 4 bases and J 7 bases, leaving 11 bases between the germline ends. The CDR3 bases are TGTGCCAGCAGTTTACAGGGTTTCCAGCCCCAGCATTTT. The encoded protein is CASSLQGFQPQHF.

This chain links TRBV10-3 with TRBJ2-1; D gene uncertain. The CDR3 runs 12 residues. Germline loops: CDR1 ENHRY, CDR2 SYGVKD. Trimming removed 8 bases from V and 7 bases from J, with 12 bases in between. The CDR3 loop reads CAISTFTNEQFF. The CDR3 DNA reads TGTGCCATCTCGACGTTTACGAATGAGCAGTTCTTC.

V is TRBV2 and J is TRBJ1-1; TRBD1 agrees at 9 bases. The CDR3 length is 17 residues. V shed 6 bases and J 0 bases; nucleotides not matched to a gene: 11. CDR1 and CDR2 (germline): SNHLY, FYNNEI. The CDR3 DNA follows: TGTGCCAGCAGACCCAGACAGGGGGTGGGGATGAACACTGAAGCTTTCTTT. Translated, it gives CASRPRQGVGMNTEAFF.

V is TRBV2 and J is TRBJ2-1; 11 bases line up with TRBD2. This CDR3 has 17 amino acids. V gave up 5 bases and J gave up 9 bases; unmatched junction bases: 15. Germline V lookup: CDR1 SNHLY, CDR2 FYNNEI. CDR3 residues: CASSLPGLAGAVAEQFF. As DNA, the CDR3 is TGTGCCAGCAGTCTTCCCGGACTAGCGGGTGCTGTGGCTGAGCAGTTCTTC.

The chain carries TRBV6-5 and TRBJ1-2; D remains ambiguous. V lost 6 bases, J lost 5 bases, and 16 bases lay in between. The CDR3 consists of 14 residues. Germline CDR1 and CDR2: MNHEY and SVGAGI. The CDR3, as DNA: TGTGCCAGCAGCCCCGCAGGAGGTTTATATGGCTACACCTTC. Its protein product is CASSPAGGLYGYTF.

This rearrangement joins TRBV4-2 to TRBJ1-2, with a tentative D call TRBD1 (6 bases). There are 15 residues in the CDR3. Per germline, CDR1 LGHNA and CDR2 YNFKEQ. Deletions cut 4 bases from V and 4 bases from J, with 16 bases between. Here the CDR3 reads CASSPEEGTSYGYTF. CDR3 in DNA: TGTGCCAGCAGCCCCGAGGAGGGGACATCCTATGGCTACACCTTC.

The chain employs TRBV3-1 (or the pseudogene TRBV3-2) and TRBJ1-1; 7 nucleotides agree with TRBD1. Per the germline V gene, CDR1 is LGHDT and CDR2 is YNNKEL (reference sequence). This CDR3 is built from 15 residues. With 3 bases clipped from V and 0 bases from J, the junction kept 4 bases outside the gene matches. As DNA, the CDR3 is TGTGCCAGCAGCCACGGACAGGTCATGAACACTGAAGCTTTCTTT. Translated, it gives CASSHGQVMNTEAFF.

The chain joins TRBV19 to TRBJ1-1, with D possibly matching TRBD1 (6 bases). This CDR3 has 12 amino acids. Per germline, CDR1 LNHDA and CDR2 SQIVND (reference sequence). Deletions cut 5 bases from V and 9 bases from J, with 13 bases between. The chain's CDR3 is CASSSRQEKAFF. CDR3 nucleotide sequence: TGTGCCAGTAGTTCCCGACAGGAGAAAGCTTTCTTT.

The chain recombines TRBV30 with TRBJ2-7, with D unresolved. Germline V gives CDR1 GTSNPN, CDR2 SVGIG (reference sequence). The CDR3 sequence is 11 residues long. Between the trimmed V and J ends, which lost 0 bases and 5 bases, there was a span of 5 bases. In nucleotides, the CDR3 is TGTGCCTGGAGTGTAACCCACGAGCAGTACTTC. The encoded protein is CAWSVTHEQYF.

This clone was observed a single time. The gene calls are TRBV2 and TRBJ1-5; tentative D call: TRBD1 (6 bases). This CDR3 comprises 15 residues. Germline CDR1 reads SNHLY; CDR2 reads FYNNEI. Trimming shortened V by 6 bases and J by 0 bases, and 12 bases separated the two germline ends. The CDR3 loop reads CASSQDSFSNQPQHF. CDR3 sequence (DNA): TGTGCCAGCAGCCAGGACAGTTTTAGCAATCAGCCCCAGCATTTT.

The chain carries TRBV5-1 and TRBJ1-2; D is perhaps TRBD1 (5 bases). Germline V gene lookup returns CDR1 SGHRS and CDR2 YFSETQ. V was clipped by 0 bases and J by 6 bases, with 12 bases between them. This CDR3 comprises 14 residues. The CDR3 reads CASSLVFRDDGYTF. In nucleotides, the CDR3 is TGCGCCAGCAGCTTGGTATTCCGGGACGATGGCTACACCTTC.

The chain carries TRBV30 and TRBJ2-7; D is perhaps TRBD2 (7 bases). CDR3 length equals 12 residues. Trimming took 2 bases from V and 6 from J, leaving 11 bases between them. The germline V gene encodes CDR1 GTSNPN and CDR2 SVGIG (reference sequence). CDR3 amino acids: CAWSRGASEQYF. CDR3 nucleotides: TGTGCCTGGAGTCGGGGGGCGAGCGAGCAGTACTTC.

The V call is TRBV21-1, the J call TRBJ1-6; the table's TRBD1 call for D was not verified on the DNA. TRBV21-1 is given as a pseudogene. The CDR3 has 14 residues. In DNA form, the CDR3 reads TGTGCCACCGGAGACAGGGAGGTCGACTCACCCCTCCACTTT. It specifies CATGDREVDSPLHF.

V usage is TRBV11-3 and J usage is TRBJ2-3; D gene unclear. This CDR3 comprises 15 residues. Germline CDR1 reads SGHNT; CDR2 reads YENEEA. The V and J ends lost 3 bases and 0 bases respectively, with 10 bases between them. This CDR3 reads CASSFRSDSTDTQYF. Here the CDR3 DNA reads TGTGCCAGCAGCTTTCGGTCTGACAGCACAGATACGCAGTATTTT.

For the CDR3, the DNA is TGTGCCAGCAGCCTCGGGGACATTCTCGATGCTAATGAAAAACTGTTTTTT. Translated: CASSLGDILDANEKLFF. The rearrangement joins TRBV14 to TRBJ1-4; possibly TRBD1 for D (6 bases). This CDR3 is built from 17 residues. Germline values: CDR1 SGHDN, CDR2 FVKESK. V lost 4 bases and J lost 3, with 18 bases in between.

This clone was seen once. V and J are TRBV28 and TRBJ2-7; TRBD2 aligns across 7 bases. CDR1 is MDHEN, CDR2 SYDVKM, per germline. The CDR3 extends over 15 amino acids. Trimming removed 2 bases from V and 2 bases from J; junction bases left unmatched: 6. CDR3 in amino acids: CASSLMASGAYEQYF. Written as DNA, the CDR3 is TGTGCCAGCAGTTTAATGGCTAGCGGAGCCTACGAGCAGTACTTC. Supplemented by reference TRBV28 and TRBJ2-7, the full variable domain reads DVKVTQSSRYLVKRTGEKVFLECVQDMDHENMFWYRQDPGLGLRLIYFSYDVKMKEKGDIPEGYSVSREKKERFSLILESASTNQTSMYLCASSLMASGAYEQYFGPGTRLTVT.

The chain recombines TRBV10-2 with TRBJ2-7; D perhaps matches TRBD2 (5 bases). The V gene's germline CDR1 is WSHSY and CDR2 SAAADI. The CDR3 extends over 13 amino acids. V was shortened by 0 bases and J by 11 bases, with 14 bases between the two germline ends. CDR3 protein: CASSESRATTEYF. For the CDR3, the DNA is TGCGCCAGCAGTGAGTCGAGGGCAACAACCGAGTACTTC.

The V gene is TRBV7-9, the J gene TRBJ1-1; no clear D gene. The germline V and J ends were trimmed by 5 bases and 0 bases, with 13 bases remaining between them. Germline V gives CDR1 SEHNR, CDR2 FQNEAQ (reference sequence). The CDR3 runs 15 residues. As DNA, the CDR3 is TGTGCCAGCAGCCCCCCCCGGTTAATGAACACTGAAGCTTTCTTT. This encodes CASSPPRLMNTEAFF.

The chain is built from TRBV24-1 and TRBJ2-3, with D perhaps matching TRBD1 (6 bases). Germline V gene sequence: CDR1 KGHDR, CDR2 SFDVKD. This CDR3 comprises 12 residues. Trimming pared 8 bases from V and 7 bases from J, leaving 12 bases between. For the CDR3, the DNA is TGTGCCACCACGGATGACAGGCATACGCAGTATTTT. This encodes CATTDDRHTQYF.

The CDR3 region is CASSPRTGGSPLHF. CDR3 bases: TGTGCCAGTAGCCCTCGGACAGGGGGATCACCCCTCCACTTT. The chain joins TRBV19 to TRBJ1-6, with 10 positions matching TRBD1. Germline loops: CDR1 LNHDA, CDR2 SQIVND (reference sequence). The V and J ends lost 6 bases and 10 bases, in that order; junction bases with no gene match: 6. The CDR3 is 14 amino acids.